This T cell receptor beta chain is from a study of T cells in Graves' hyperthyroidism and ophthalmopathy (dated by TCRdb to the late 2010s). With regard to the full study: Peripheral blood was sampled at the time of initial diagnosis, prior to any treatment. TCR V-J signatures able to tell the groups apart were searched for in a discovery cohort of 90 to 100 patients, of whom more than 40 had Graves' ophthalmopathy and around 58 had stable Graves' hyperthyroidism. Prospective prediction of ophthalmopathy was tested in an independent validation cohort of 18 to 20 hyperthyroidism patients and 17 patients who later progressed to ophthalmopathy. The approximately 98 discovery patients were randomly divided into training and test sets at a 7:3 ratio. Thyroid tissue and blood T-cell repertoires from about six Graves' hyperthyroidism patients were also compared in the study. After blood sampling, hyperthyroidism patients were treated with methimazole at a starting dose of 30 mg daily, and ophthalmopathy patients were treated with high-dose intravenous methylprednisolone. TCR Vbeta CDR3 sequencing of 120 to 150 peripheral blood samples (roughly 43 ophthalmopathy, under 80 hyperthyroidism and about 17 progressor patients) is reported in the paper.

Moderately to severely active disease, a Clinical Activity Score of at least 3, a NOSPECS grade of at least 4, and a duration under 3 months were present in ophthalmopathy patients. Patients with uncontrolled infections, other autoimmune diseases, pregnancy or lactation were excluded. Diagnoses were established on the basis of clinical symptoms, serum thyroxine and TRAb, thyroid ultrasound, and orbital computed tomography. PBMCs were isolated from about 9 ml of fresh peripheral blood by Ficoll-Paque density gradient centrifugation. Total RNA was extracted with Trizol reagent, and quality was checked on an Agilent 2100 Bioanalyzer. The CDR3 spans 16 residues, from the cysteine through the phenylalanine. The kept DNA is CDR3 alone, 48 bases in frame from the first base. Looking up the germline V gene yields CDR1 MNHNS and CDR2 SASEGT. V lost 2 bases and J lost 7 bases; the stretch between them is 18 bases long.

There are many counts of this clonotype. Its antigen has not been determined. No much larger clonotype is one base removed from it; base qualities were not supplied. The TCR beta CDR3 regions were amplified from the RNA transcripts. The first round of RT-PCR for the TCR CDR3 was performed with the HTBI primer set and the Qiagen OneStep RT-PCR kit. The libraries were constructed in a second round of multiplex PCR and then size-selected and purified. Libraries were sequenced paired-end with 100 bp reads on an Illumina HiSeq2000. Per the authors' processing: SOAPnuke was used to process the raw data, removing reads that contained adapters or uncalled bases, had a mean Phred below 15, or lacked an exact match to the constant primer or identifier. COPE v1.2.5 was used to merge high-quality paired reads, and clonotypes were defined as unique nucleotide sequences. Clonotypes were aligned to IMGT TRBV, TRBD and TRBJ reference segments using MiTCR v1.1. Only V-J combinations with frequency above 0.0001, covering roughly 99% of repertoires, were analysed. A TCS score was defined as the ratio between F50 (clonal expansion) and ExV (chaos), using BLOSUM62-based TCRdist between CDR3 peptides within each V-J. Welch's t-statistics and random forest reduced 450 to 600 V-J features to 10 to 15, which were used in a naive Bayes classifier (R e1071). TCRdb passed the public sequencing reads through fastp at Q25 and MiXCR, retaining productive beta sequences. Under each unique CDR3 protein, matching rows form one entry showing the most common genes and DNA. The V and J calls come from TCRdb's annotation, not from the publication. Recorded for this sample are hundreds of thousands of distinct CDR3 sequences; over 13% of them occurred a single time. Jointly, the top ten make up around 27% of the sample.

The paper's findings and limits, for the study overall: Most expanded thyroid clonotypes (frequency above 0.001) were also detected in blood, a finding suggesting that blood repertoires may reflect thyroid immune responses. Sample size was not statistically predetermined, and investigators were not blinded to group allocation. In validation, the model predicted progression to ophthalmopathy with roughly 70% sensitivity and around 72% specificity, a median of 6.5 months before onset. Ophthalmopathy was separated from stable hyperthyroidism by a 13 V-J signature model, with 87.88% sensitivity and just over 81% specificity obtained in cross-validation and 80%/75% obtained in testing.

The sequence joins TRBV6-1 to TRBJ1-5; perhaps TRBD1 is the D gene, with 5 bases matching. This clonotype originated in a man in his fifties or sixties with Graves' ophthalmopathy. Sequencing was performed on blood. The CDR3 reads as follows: CASSEKGRGQGQPQHF. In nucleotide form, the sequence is TGTGCCAGCAGTGAAAAGGGTAGGGGCCAGGGACAGCCCCAGCATTTT.